The 26 T cell receptor beta chains listed next were all sequenced from one sample in a study of cytomegalovirus exposure and HLA in healthy donors. A multiplex PCR was run with 60 Vbeta primers and 13 Jbeta primers. Sequenced by immunoSEQ multiplex PCR; TCRdb stores in-frame clones only, minus some. The table lists around 180,000 clones, around four fifths of them singletons. Sequencing input: PBMCs. Receptors originate from a boy between 2 and 10 years old in good health and CMV-seronegative.

The V gene is TRBV4-3, the J gene TRBJ1-3; D uncertain. In germline, CDR1 is LGHNA, CDR2 YSLEER. The CDR3 has 15 residues. Trimming removed 0 bases from V and 3 bases from J, with 9 bases in between. The CDR3 loop reads CASSQEWRVGNTIYF. In DNA form, the CDR3 reads TGCGCCAGCAGCCAAGAGTGGCGGGTTGGAAACACCATATATTTT.

V usage is TRBV5-1 and J usage is TRBJ2-2; 7 bases are shared with TRBD2. The J segment lost 4 bases and the V segment lost 0 bases, leaving 6 bases of the junction unmatched. CDR3 length: 16 residues. CDR1 is SGHRS, CDR2 YFSETQ, per germline. For the CDR3, the DNA is TGCGCCAGCAGCTTGGTGGCGGGAGAGGGCACCGGGGAGCTGTTTTTT. Protein: CASSLVAGEGTGELFF.

This clone showed up just a few times. This chain joins TRBV21-1 and TRBJ2-5; the D call in the table, TRBD1, was not verified against the DNA. TRBV21-1 is marked as a pseudogene. The CDR3 runs to 14 residues. The CDR3 DNA sequence: TGTGCCAGCAGCAAAGAAACAGGCCAAGAGACCCAGTACTTC. This translates into CASSKETGQETQYF.

The chain combines TRBV4-2 with TRBJ2-1, with 9 bases matching TRBD2. V dropped 0 bases and J dropped 2; count of bases not matched to a gene: 2. The germline gives CDR1 LGHNA, CDR2 YNFKEQ. The CDR3 length is 16 residues. CDR3 amino acids: CASSQEGGRAYNEQFF. Written as DNA, the CDR3 is TGTGCCAGCAGCCAAGAAGGCGGGAGGGCCTACAATGAGCAGTTCTTC.

The genes are TRBV9 and TRBJ2-5; possible D gene TRBD2, 7 bases. The CDR3 sequence is 15 residues long. V gave up 0 bases and J gave up 5 bases, with 14 bases separating them. CDR1 SGDLS and CDR2 YYNGEE come from the germline V gene. The CDR3 coding sequence is TGTGCCAGCAGCGTAGAGGCGGGGGCGGGGGAGACCCAGTACTTC. Translated, it gives CASSVEAGAGETQYF. Together with reference TRBV9 and TRBJ2-5, the CDR3 gives the full variable domain: DSGVTQTPKHLITATGQRVTLRCSPRSGDLSVYWYQQSLDQGLQFLIQYYNGEERAKGNILERFSAQQFPDLHSELNLSSLELGDSALYFCASSVEAGAGETQYFGPGTRLLVL.

The chain has TRBV6-5 and TRBJ1-1, with 7 bases aligning to TRBD1. With V trimmed by 4 bases and J by 2 bases, 7 bases remained unmatched. CDR1 is MNHEY and CDR2 is SVGAGI in the germline V gene. The CDR3 loop spans 15 amino acids. The CDR3 DNA is TGTGCCAGCAGTTTCGCGACAGGGCGAAACACTGAAGCTTTCTTT. It specifies CASSFATGRNTEAFF.

This chain joins TRBV12-5 and TRBJ1-3; TRBD1 might be the D (5 bases). This CDR3 is built from 14 residues. The germline CDR1 and CDR2 sequences are LGHNT and FRNRAP. The V end lost 3 bases, the J end lost 1 base, and 7 bases lay between the germline ends. In DNA form, the CDR3 reads TGTGCTAGTGGTTTATCAGGGTCTGGAAACACCATATATTTT. It yields the protein CASGLSGSGNTIYF.

The chain is built from TRBV18 and TRBJ2-3, with D perhaps matching TRBD1 (7 bases). The CDR3 runs 17 residues. Germline CDR1 is KGHSH and CDR2 is LQKENI. The V end was cut by 2 bases, the J end by 10 bases, with 25 bases between. CDR3 region: CASSPEGRGIVGGPQYF. The CDR3 region has the DNA TGTGCCAGCTCACCAGAAGGCAGGGGGATTGTCGGGGGTCCGCAGTATTTT.

This chain uses TRBV5-1 with TRBJ1-4, with 8 bases fitting TRBD1. This CDR3 contains 14 residues. After removal of 6 bases from V and 10 bases from J, the junction contained 11 bases not matched to a gene. Looked up from germline, CDR1 is SGHRS and CDR2 is YFSETQ. The CDR3 here is CASTSGTGPGKLFF. The DNA for the CDR3 is TGCGCCAGCACCTCCGGGACAGGCCCTGGAAAACTGTTTTTT.

The chain links TRBV27 to TRBJ1-2; TRBD1 matches 7 bases. Germline assignment: CDR1 MNHEY and CDR2 SMNVEV (reference sequence). The trim removed 6 bases at V and 2 bases at J, leaving 12 bases unmatched. This CDR3 has 16 amino acids. CDR3 residues: CASRPMWVTGNYGYTF. In nucleotides, the CDR3 is TGTGCCAGCAGACCGATGTGGGTGACAGGGAACTATGGCTACACCTTC.

This rearrangement joins TRBV19 to TRBJ1-1; D not resolved. V dropped 1 base and J dropped 3 bases, with 6 bases sitting between them. Germline loops: CDR1 LNHDA, CDR2 SQIVND (reference sequence). CDR3 length: 13 amino acids. The CDR3 nucleotides are TGTGCCAGTAGTATAGTCACGGACACTGAAGCTTTCTTT. Protein: CASSIVTDTEAFF.

The chain links TRBV10-3 to TRBJ2-6; D is unresolved. The germline V gene has CDR1 ENHRY and CDR2 SYGVKD. The CDR3 has 20 amino acids. V was shortened by 4 bases and J by 2 bases, with 24 bases between the two germline ends. Here the CDR3 DNA reads TGTGCCATCAGTGGTGAAAAGAACACCTCCTCAACACCTGGGGCCAACGTCCTGACTTTC. This encodes CAISGEKNTSSTPGANVLTF.

The chain combines TRBV7-2 with TRBJ2-5; 9 bases match TRBD2. Germline CDR1 SGHTA, CDR2 FQGNSA. J lost 3 bases, V lost 3 bases, and 2 bases had no gene match. The CDR3 sequence is 14 residues long. The CDR3 nucleotides read TGTGCCAGCAGCTTGCGACTAGCGGAAGAGACCCAGTACTTC. Protein: CASSLRLAEETQYF.

V gene TRBV28 combines with J gene TRBJ2-3, with TRBD1 matching 11 bases. This CDR3 region has 14 residues. The V segment lost 8 bases and the J segment 4 bases; nucleotides outside the gene matches: 5. Germline V lookup: CDR1 MDHEN, CDR2 SYDVKM. Here the CDR3 DNA reads TGTGCCAGCGAGGGACAGGGGGGGGCAGATACGCAGTATTTT. Its protein is CASEGQGGADTQYF.

V gene TRBV14 combines with J gene TRBJ2-5; D gene unclear. V was cut by 4 bases and J by 7 bases, with 13 bases left in between. This CDR3 has 13 amino acids. Germline CDR1 reads SGHDN; CDR2 reads FVKESK. The CDR3 loop is CASSLADWATQYF. CDR3 DNA sequence: TGTGCCAGCAGCCTCGCCGATTGGGCGACCCAGTACTTC. Full variable domain (remainder filled in from reference TRBV14 and TRBJ2-5): EAGVTQFPSHSVIEKGQTVTLRCDPISGHDNLYWYRRVMGKEIKFLLHFVKESKQDESGMPNNRFLAERTGGTYSTLKVQPAELEDSGVYFCASSLADWATQYFGPGTRLLVL.

The V call is TRBV6-1, the J call TRBJ1-1, with 7 bases fitting TRBD1. The CDR3 spans 16 residues. V shed 1 base and J 7 bases; nucleotides not matched to a gene: 12. Per germline, CDR1 MNHNS and CDR2 SASEGT. The CDR3 protein is CASSEVESRGKNEAFF. The CDR3 region has the DNA TGTGCCAGCAGTGAAGTAGAGAGCAGGGGGAAAAATGAAGCTTTCTTT.

This sequence joins TRBV4-2 and TRBJ1-5; 7 bases fit TRBD1. J lost 2 bases, V lost 5 bases, and 3 bases had no gene match. Germline V CDR1 and CDR2: LGHNA, YNFKEQ. The CDR3 is made up of 14 amino acids. The chain's CDR3 is CASSSGGGNQPQHF. The CDR3 DNA reads TGTGCCAGCAGCTCAGGGGGTGGCAATCAGCCCCAGCATTTT.

The chain carries TRBV5-1 and TRBJ2-5; weak D call: TRBD1 (5 bases). Germline CDR1 reads SGHRS; CDR2 reads YFSETQ. Trimming pared 4 bases from V and 2 bases from J, leaving 9 bases between. This CDR3 is built from 13 residues. The chain's CDR3 is CASSPAGQETQYF. DNA for the CDR3: TGCGCCAGCAGCCCGGCAGGGCAAGAGACCCAGTACTTC.

CDR3 loop: CASTFAGGTGTYEQFF. The CDR3, as DNA: TGTGCCAGCACCTTCGCCGGGGGGACAGGGACCTATGAGCAGTTCTTC. The rearrangement uses TRBV7-8 and TRBJ2-1; 9 bases line up with TRBD1. Germline V gene sequence: CDR1 SGHVS, CDR2 FQNEAQ. The CDR3 sequence is 16 residues long. J was trimmed by 8 bases and V by 7 bases; bases with no gene match: 15. The full variable domain, its missing parts supplied by reference TRBV7-8 and TRBJ2-1, is GAGVSQSPRYKVAKRGQDVALRCDPISGHVSLFWYQQALGQGPEFLTYFQNEAQLDKSGLPSDRFFAERPEGSVSTLKIQRTQQEDSAVYLCASTFAGGTGTYEQFFGPGTRLTVL.

This chain uses TRBV4-1 with TRBJ1-2; TRBD1 matches at 9 bases. This CDR3 spans 18 amino acids. Germline lookup yields CDR1 MGHRA and CDR2 YSYEKL. The V gene end was trimmed by 4 bases and the J gene end by 7 bases; junction bases not matched to a gene: 19. In DNA form, the CDR3 reads TGCGCCAGCAGCCCAAGATCGTCCGTAAACAGGGGGCGCGGTGGCTACACCTTC. It translates to CASSPRSSVNRGRGGYTF.

The rearrangement uses TRBV9 and TRBJ1-1; 9 bases fit TRBD1. Unmatched junction bases numbered 8, after V lost 3 bases and J lost 8 bases. The V gene's germline CDR1 is SGDLS and CDR2 YYNGEE. This CDR3 has 14 residues. CDR3 amino acids: CASSASPGTGEAFF. As DNA, the CDR3 is TGTGCCAGCAGCGCCTCCCCCGGGACAGGGGAAGCTTTCTTT.

The rearrangement links TRBV30 to TRBJ1-1; D may be TRBD1 (6 bases). Trimming pared 5 bases from V and 5 bases from J, leaving 9 bases between. The CDR3 sequence is 11 residues long. Germline CDR1 and CDR2: GTSNPN and SVGIG (reference sequence). For the CDR3, the DNA is TGTGCCTGGCACAGGGTTACTGAAGCTTTCTTT. This translates into CAWHRVTEAFF.

The CDR3: CASSETGTSGRKTQYF. The CDR3 DNA follows: TGTGCCAGCAGTGAAACCGGGACTAGCGGGAGAAAGACCCAGTACTTC. The chain joins TRBV6-1 to TRBJ2-5, with 14 bases that match TRBD2. Germline CDR1 and CDR2: MNHNS and SASEGT. V dropped 2 bases and J dropped 6; count of bases not matched to a gene: 5. This CDR3 region has 16 residues.

The V call is TRBV19, the J call TRBJ1-1; TRBD1 matches 9 bases. Trimming removed 5 bases from V and 3 bases from J; junction bases left unmatched: 10. Germline V gene lookup returns CDR1 LNHDA and CDR2 SQIVND (reference sequence). CDR3 length equals 16 residues. In DNA, the CDR3 is TGTGCCAGTAGTGTCGGGACAGGGAAGTGGGACACTGAAGCTTTCTTT. Amino acid sequence: CASSVGTGKWDTEAFF.

The DNA of the CDR3 is TGTGCCACCAGCAGAGATCCACTAGCGGGAAACGAGCAGTACTTC. Translation: CATSRDPLAGNEQYF. V is TRBV15 and J is TRBJ2-7, with 10 bases identical to TRBD2. V dropped 0 bases and J dropped 5; count of bases not matched to a gene: 4. The CDR3 has 15 residues. The germline V gene has CDR1 LNHNV and CDR2 YYDKDF (reference sequence).

The chain carries TRBV30 and TRBJ2-7, with a weak D call TRBD1 (6 bases). With 0 bases removed from V and 4 bases from J, the gap between germline ends came to 13 bases. The CDR3 has 14 amino acids. Germline V gene sequence: CDR1 GTSNPN, CDR2 SVGIG (reference sequence). CDR3 DNA: TGTGCCTGGAGTGTACCAGGGGAAGGTTACGAGCAGTACGTC. This sequence encodes CAWSVPGEGYEQYV.